This T cell receptor (beta chain) was found in a study of blood T cell repertoires in COVID-19. Overall study context: From T cells, B-cell-depleted T cells, or PBMCs came the material, which was cDNA or gDNA.

The CDR3 spans 19 residues. Trimming pared 5 bases from V and 1 base from J, leaving 26 bases between. Germline values: CDR1 SGHRS, CDR2 YFSETQ. Produced via immunoSEQ multiplex PCR; TCRdb's table is partial and in-frame only. The repertoire holds tens of thousands of clones, with 65% to 85% as singletons. Sequencing was carried out using peripheral blood. The clonotype originates from a man between 60 and 75 years old with acute or convalescent COVID-19. The J gene is TRBJ2-3, the V gene TRBV5-1; TRBD1 is a possible D gene (6 bases). CDR3 coding DNA: TGCGCCAGCAGTTTCCCAACTAAAGACAGGCAGCTTGGCACAGATACGCAGTATTTT. This translates into CASSFPTKDRQLGTDTQYF.